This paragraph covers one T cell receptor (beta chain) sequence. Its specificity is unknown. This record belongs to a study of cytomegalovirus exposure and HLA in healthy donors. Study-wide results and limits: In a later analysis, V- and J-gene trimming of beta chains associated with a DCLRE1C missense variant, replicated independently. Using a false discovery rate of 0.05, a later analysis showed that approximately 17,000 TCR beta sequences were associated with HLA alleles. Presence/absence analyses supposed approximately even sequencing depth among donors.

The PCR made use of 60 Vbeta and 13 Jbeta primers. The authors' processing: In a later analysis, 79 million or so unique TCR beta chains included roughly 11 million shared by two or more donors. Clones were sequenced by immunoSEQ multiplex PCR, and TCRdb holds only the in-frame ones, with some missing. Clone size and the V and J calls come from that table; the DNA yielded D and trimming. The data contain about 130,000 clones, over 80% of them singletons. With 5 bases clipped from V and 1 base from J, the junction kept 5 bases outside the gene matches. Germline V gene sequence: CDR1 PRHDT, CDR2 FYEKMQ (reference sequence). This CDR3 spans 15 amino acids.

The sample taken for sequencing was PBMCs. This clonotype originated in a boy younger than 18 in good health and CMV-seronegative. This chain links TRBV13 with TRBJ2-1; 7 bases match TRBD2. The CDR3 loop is CASSPGLGSYNEQFF. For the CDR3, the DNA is TGTGCCAGCAGCCCTGGACTAGGTTCCTACAATGAGCAGTTCTTC.